This TCR beta chain came from a study of blood T cells in healthy people across ages. The CDR3 loop spans 14 amino acids. Germline V gives CDR1 MNHNS, CDR2 SASEGT. The V and J ends lost 6 bases and 2 bases, in that order; junction bases with no gene match: 5. Whole-study findings and limits: Donor CMV infection status was unknown, possibly confounding age-related changes in expanded clonotypes. Leaving the PBMCs unsorted stopped any conclusive comparison of naive versus antigen-experienced cells. Correlation between TCR beta diversity and naive T cell percentage was strong.

Turning to this clonotype: Its antigen is unidentified.

Then a second PCR, running about 6 to 12 cycles, was carried out with a sample-barcoded 5' primer and a J-beta primer mix. TCRdb re-called the 5' RACE reads through MiXCR, storing one row per CDR3 protein. In the table there are approximately 940,000 distinct CDR3 sequences, about 48% of which are singletons. This chain joins TRBV6-1 and TRBJ2-3; 7 bases line up with TRBD1. The source is a man in his thirties or forties in good health. The specimen sequenced was blood. CDR3 amino acids: CASSRTGATDTQYF. In DNA, the CDR3 is TGTGCCAGCAGCAGGACAGGAGCCACAGATACGCAGTATTTT.